The T cell receptor beta chain described here comes from a study of cytomegalovirus exposure and HLA in healthy donors. Study results and caveats: Associated with HLA alleles at 0.05 false discovery rate in a later analysis were 17,000 or so TCR beta sequences.

Vbeta (60) and Jbeta (13) primers were used in the PCR. Only in-frame clones appear in the TCRdb table, and some are missing; sequencing was by immunoSEQ multiplex PCR. The sample table includes fewer than 60,000 clones. As for this clone: Its antigen is as yet unknown.

Germline V CDR1 and CDR2: MDHEN, SYDVKM. The CDR3 contains 14 residues. Trimming cost V 2 bases and J 4 bases; bases outside gene matches: 2. Donors were ostensibly healthy at sampling, although undocumented immune exposures were probable. Sequencing was carried out using PBMCs. J is TRBJ1-2 and V is TRBV28, with 9 positions matching TRBD1. The receptor was derived from a woman aged 30 to 39 in good health and CMV-seropositive. The CDR3 coding sequence is TGTGCCAGCAGTTTAAGGACAGGGGTCTATGGCTACACCTTC. It is translated as CASSLRTGVYGYTF.